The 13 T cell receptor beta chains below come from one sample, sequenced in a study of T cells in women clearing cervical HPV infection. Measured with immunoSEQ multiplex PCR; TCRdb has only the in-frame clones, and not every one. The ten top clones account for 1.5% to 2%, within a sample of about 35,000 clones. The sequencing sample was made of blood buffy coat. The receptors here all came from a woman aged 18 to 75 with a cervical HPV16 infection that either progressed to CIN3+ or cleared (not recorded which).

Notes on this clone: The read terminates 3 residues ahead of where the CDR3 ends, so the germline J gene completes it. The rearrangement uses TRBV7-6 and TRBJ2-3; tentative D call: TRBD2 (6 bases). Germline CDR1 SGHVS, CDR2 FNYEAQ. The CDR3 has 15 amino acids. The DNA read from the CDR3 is TGTGCCAGCAGCCCCGAAGGGGACTCCAGCGATGCG. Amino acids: CASSPEGDSSDA. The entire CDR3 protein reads CASSPEGDSSDAQYF.

The CDR3 protein is CASSVTGAANTEAFF. CDR3 bases read: TGTGCCAGCAGCGTAACAGGGGCCGCGAACACTGAA. V is TRBV7-2 and J is TRBJ1-1, with 7 bases matching TRBD1. With the read ending 3 residues before the CDR3 end, the germline J gene is used to fill in that end. Unmatched junction bases numbered 7, after V lost 5 bases and J lost 1 base. CDR3 length: 15 amino acids. Germline CDR1 SGHTA, CDR2 FQGNSA.

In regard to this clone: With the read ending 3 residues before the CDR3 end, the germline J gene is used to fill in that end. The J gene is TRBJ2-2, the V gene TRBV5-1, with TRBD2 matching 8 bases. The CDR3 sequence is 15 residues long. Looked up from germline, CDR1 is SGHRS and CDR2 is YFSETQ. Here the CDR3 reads CASSLGGGRIEKLFF. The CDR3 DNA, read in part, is TGCGCCAGCAGCTTGGGCGGGGGGCGCATTGAAAAG.

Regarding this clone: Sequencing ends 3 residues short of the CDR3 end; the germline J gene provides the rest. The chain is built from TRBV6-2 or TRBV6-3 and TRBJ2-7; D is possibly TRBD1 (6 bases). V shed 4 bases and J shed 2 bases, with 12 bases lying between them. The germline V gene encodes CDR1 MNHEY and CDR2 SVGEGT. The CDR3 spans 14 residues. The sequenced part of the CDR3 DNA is TGTGCCAGCAGTTCCGGGACATTAACCTACGAG. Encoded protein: CASSSGTLTYE. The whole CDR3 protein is CASSSGTLTYEQYF.

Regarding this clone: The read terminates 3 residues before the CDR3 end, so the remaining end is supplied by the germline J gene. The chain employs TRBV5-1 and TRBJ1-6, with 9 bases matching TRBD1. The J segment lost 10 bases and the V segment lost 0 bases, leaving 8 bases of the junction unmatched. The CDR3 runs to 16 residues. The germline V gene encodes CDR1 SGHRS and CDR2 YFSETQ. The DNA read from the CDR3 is TGCGCCAGCAGCTTGGGGGCGGGACAGGGAGAATCACCC. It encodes CASSLGAGQGESP. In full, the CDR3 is CASSLGAGQGESPLHF.

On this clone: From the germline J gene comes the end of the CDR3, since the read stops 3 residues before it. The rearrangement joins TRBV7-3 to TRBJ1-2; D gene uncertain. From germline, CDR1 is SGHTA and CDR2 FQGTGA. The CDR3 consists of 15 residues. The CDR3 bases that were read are TGTGCCAGCAGCTTATTAGGGCAGTTCACAGATACC. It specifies CASSLLGQFTDT. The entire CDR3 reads CASSLLGQFTDTYTF.

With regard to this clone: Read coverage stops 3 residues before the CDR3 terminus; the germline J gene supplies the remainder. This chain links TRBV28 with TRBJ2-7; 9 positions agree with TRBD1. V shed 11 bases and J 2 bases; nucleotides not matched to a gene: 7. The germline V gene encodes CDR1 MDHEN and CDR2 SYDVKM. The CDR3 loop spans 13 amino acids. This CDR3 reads CAGRRQGAYEQYF. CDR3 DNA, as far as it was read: TGTGCCGGACGACGACAGGGGGCCTACGAG. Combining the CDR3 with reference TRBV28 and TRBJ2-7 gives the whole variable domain DVKVTQSSRYLVKRTGEKVFLECVQDMDHENMFWYRQDPGLGLRLIYFSYDVKMKEKGDIPEGYSVSREKKERFSLILESASTNQTSMYLCAGRRQGAYEQYFGPGTRLTVT.

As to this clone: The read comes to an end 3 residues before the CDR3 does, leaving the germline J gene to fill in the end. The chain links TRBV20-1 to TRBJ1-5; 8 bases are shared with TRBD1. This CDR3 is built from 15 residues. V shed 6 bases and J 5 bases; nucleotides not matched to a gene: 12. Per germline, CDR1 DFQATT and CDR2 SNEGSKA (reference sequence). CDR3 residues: CSATTGAGGYQPQHF. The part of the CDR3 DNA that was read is TGCAGTGCCACGACAGGGGCCGGGGGATATCAGCCC.

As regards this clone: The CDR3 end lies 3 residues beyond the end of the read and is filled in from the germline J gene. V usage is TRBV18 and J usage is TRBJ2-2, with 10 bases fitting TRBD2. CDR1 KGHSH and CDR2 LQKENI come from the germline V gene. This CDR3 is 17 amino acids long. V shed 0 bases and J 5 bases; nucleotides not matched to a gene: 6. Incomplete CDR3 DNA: TGTGCCAGCTCACCACCCAGCGGGGGGGCCGGGACCGGGGAG. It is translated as CASSPPSGGAGTGE. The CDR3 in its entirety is CASSPPSGGAGTGELFF.

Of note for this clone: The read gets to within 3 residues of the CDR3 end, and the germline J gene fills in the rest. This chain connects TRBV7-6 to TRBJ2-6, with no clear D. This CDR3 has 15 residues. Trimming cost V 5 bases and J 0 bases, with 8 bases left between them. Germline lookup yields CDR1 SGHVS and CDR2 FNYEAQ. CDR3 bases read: TGTGCCAGCAGCCTGACACCCTCTGGGGCCAACGTC. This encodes CASSLTPSGANV. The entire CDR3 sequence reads CASSLTPSGANVLTF.

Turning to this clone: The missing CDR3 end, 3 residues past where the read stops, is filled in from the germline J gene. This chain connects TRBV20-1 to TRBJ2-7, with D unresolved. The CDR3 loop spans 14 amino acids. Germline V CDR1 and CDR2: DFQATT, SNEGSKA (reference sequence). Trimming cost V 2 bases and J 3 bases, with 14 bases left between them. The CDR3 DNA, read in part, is TGCAGTGCTAGAAGGGCAGCAGGTCACTACGAG. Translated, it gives CSARRAAGHYE. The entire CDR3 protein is CSARRAAGHYEQYF.

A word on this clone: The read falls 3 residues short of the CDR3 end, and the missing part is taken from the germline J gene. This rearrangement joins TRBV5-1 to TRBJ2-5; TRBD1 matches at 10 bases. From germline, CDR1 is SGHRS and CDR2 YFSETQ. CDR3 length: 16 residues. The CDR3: CASSLGGQGVPDTQYF. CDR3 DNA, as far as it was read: TGCGCCAGCAGCTTGGGTGGACAGGGGGTTCCAGATACC.

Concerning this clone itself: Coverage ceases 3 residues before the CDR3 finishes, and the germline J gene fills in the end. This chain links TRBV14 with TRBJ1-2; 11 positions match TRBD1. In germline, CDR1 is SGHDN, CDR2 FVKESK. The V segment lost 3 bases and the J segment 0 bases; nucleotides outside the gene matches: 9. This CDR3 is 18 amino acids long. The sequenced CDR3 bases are TGTGCCAGCAGCCACCTAGGACAGGGGGCCTCCCCTAACTATGGC. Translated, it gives CASSHLGQGASPNYG. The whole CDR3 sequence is CASSHLGQGASPNYGYTF.